This TCR beta chain originates from a study of blood T cell repertoires in COVID-19. This clone was seen only once. The assay was immunoSEQ multiplex PCR, and TCRdb's table has in-frame clones only and misses some. Counted here are approximately 24,000 clones, 89% occurring once; the ten biggest clones make up approximately 30%. Trimming at V came to 5 bases and at J to 2 bases, leaving 8 bases not matched to a gene. The CDR3 contains 16 residues. The germline V gene encodes CDR1 LGHDT and CDR2 YNNKEL (reference sequence). The sequencing input was peripheral blood. This clonotype was obtained from a woman in her 70s with active COVID-19. The chain has TRBV3-1 (or the pseudogene TRBV3-2) and TRBJ2-7; 11 bases match TRBD1. CDR3 sequence: CASSASGTGGTYEQYF. CDR3 DNA: TGTGCCAGCAGCGCCTCCGGGACAGGGGGGACCTACGAGCAGTACTTC.